A selection of T cell receptor beta chains follows, all from one sample in a study of blood T cell repertoires in COVID-19. Measured with immunoSEQ multiplex PCR; TCRdb has only the in-frame clones, and not every one. Of about 83,000 clones in the sample, roughly 90% were seen once. Sequenced sample: peripheral blood. Source of these receptors: an elderly woman with active or convalescent COVID-19. CDR3s include the opening cysteine and the closing phenylalanine or tryptophan. Fields, in order: clone size, D gene, V gene, J gene, CDR3 DNA, CDR3 protein. The D gene is left open where the match is weak. Size is stated for part of the rows, as once, few or many counts, or as a class when the clone is expanded.

NA	TRBD1	TRBV7-2	TRBJ1-5	TGTGCCAGCAGCCCCCGACAGGGCGTAGGTCAGCCCCAGCATTTT	CASSPRQGVGQPQHF
once	NA	TRBV6-4	TRBJ1-1	TGTGCCAGCAGTCCTTACGGGGAGGCTTCTGAAGCTTTCTTT	CASSPYGEASEAFF
NA	NA	TRBV7-2	TRBJ1-1	TGTGCCAGCAGCCCTCGACAGAACACTGAAGCTTTCTTT	CASSPRQNTEAFF
NA	TRBD2	TRBV10-3	TRBJ2-2	TGTGCCATCAGTGAGGGGCCGGGACTAGCCTCCGCCGGGGAGCTGTTTTTT	CAISEGPGLASAGELFF
NA	TRBD1	TRBV27	TRBJ1-1	TGTGCCAGCAGTTTATGGGGACAGGGGTTCTTCACTGAAGCTTTCTTT	CASSLWGQGFFTEAFF
NA	NA	TRBV4-2	TRBJ1-3	TGTGCCAGCAGCCACCTTGGGGGGGCCGGAAACACCATATATTTT	CASSHLGGAGNTIYF
NA	NA	TRBV4-1	TRBJ2-7	TGCGCCAGCAGTCCAGGGGTCCTCTCCTACGAGCAGTACTTC	CASSPGVLSYEQYF
NA	TRBD1	TRBV7-6	TRBJ2-7	TGTGCCAGCAGCCTAGAGGGACAGGGGGCCTACTACGAGCAGTACTTC	CASSLEGQGAYYEQYF
NA	NA	TRBV5-8	TRBJ1-5	TGTGCCAGCAGCTTCCTCAATCAGCCCCAGCATTTT	CASSFLNQPQHF
NA	NA	TRBV2	TRBJ1-5	TGTGCCAGTACTTACCGGGGGATCAATCAGCCCCAGCATTTT	CASTYRGINQPQHF
NA	TRBD1	TRBV6-5	TRBJ1-2	TGTGCCAGCAGCATAGACAGGGCCCGATATGGCTACACCTTC	CASSIDRARYGYTF
NA	NA	TRBV9	TRBJ2-7	TGTGCCAGCAGCGTAGCTACAAGGCGGATTTACGAGCAGTACTTC	CASSVATRRIYEQYF
NA	NA	TRBV7-9	TRBJ2-7	TGTGCCAGCAGCGACAGATACGAGCAGTACTTC	CASSDRYEQYF
NA	NA	TRBV9	TRBJ1-1	TGTGCCAGCAGCCCCCTTCCCCAAATCCCCGGGGAAGCTTTCTTT	CASSPLPQIPGEAFF
NA	NA	TRBV4-1	TRBJ2-3	TGCGCCAGCAGCCATCTCTCTAGCGACCCCACAGATACGCAGTATTTT	CASSHLSSDPTDTQYF
NA	TRBD1	TRBV10-3	TRBJ2-7	TGTGCCATCAGGGGACAGGAGGCGAGGGAGCAGTACTTC	CAIRGQEAREQYF
NA	NA	TRBV6-1	TRBJ2-2	TGTGCCAGCAGTGAAAGGGGGGACAGATACACCGGGGAGCTGTTTTTT	CASSERGDRYTGELFF
NA	TRBD1	TRBV29-1	TRBJ2-7	TGCTTCTATTCTGACAGGGGGCATTGCGAGCAGTACTTC	CFYSDRGHCEQYF
NA	NA	TRBV6-5	TRBJ1-6	TGTGCCAGCAGCGGGGAGGGTATTTGGTCACCCCTCCACTTT	CASSGEGIWSPLHF
NA	NA	TRBV4-1	TRBJ1-1	TGCGCCAGCAGCCAAGTAGGGAACGCAGGGGACACTGAAGCTTTCTTT	CASSQVGNAGDTEAFF
NA	TRBD1	TRBV28	TRBJ1-2	TGTGCCAGCAGTGTTTTCACAGGGGGTTCGTTATTC	CASSVFTGGSLF
NA	TRBD1	TRBV9	TRBJ1-6	TGTGCCAGCAGCGTAGGGGGACAGCTTAATTCACCCCTCCACTTT	CASSVGGQLNSPLHF
NA	NA	TRBV3-1/TRBV3-2	TRBJ1-6	TGTGCCAGCAGCCAAGGTGCAGGGGCCTATAATTCACCCCTCCACTTT	CASSQGAGAYNSPLHF
NA	TRBD1	TRBV6-2/TRBV6-3	TRBJ1-5	TGTGCCAGCAGTTTACAGGGGATGGGAGATCAGCCCCAGCATTTT	CASSLQGMGDQPQHF
once	TRBD1	TRBV28	TRBJ1-5	TGTGCCAGGGGACAGGGAGGTCAGCCCCAGCATTTT	CARGQGGQPQHF
NA	TRBD1	TRBV19	TRBJ1-1	TGTGCCAGTAGCCCCGGGGGACAGCCCCTTGAAGCTTTCTTT	CASSPGGQPLEAFF
NA	NA	TRBV28	TRBJ1-5	TGTGCCAGCAGTTTATATAACAATCAGCCCCAGCATTTT	CASSLYNNQPQHF
NA	NA	TRBV19	TRBJ1-3	TGTGCCAGTAGTCCCCAAACAGGGTTTACTGGAAACACCATATATTTT	CASSPQTGFTGNTIYF
NA	NA	TRBV5-1	TRBJ2-2	TGCGCCAGCAGCTTGGCAATCTCCGGGGCCGGGGAGCTGTTTTTT	CASSLAISGAGELFF
NA	NA	TRBV6-5	TRBJ1-3	TGTGCCAGCCGCCCTTTCCGCTCGGGAGGAAACACCATATATTTT	CASRPFRSGGNTIYF
NA	TRBD2	TRBV19	TRBJ2-5	TGTGCCAGTAGTCCCCTAGCGGGGGCTCAAGGAGAGACCCAGTACTTC	CASSPLAGAQGETQYF
NA	NA	TRBV2	TRBJ2-2	TGTGCCAGCATTAGCGAGGGCCCGTTGACCGGGGAGCTGTTTTTT	CASISEGPLTGELFF
NA	TRBD1	TRBV6-6	TRBJ1-1	TGTGCCAGCAGTTACCGGGACAGGGGATCCACTGAAGCTTTCTTT	CASSYRDRGSTEAFF
NA	TRBD1	TRBV27	TRBJ1-2	TGTGCCAGCAGTACAGGGGTGGGTAACTATGGCTACACCTTC	CASSTGVGNYGYTF
NA	TRBD1	TRBV9	TRBJ1-1	TGTGCCAGCAGCGTAGTTTCGGGGACAGGGCGGAGGGACACTGAAGCTTTCTTT	CASSVVSGTGRRDTEAFF
NA	TRBD1	TRBV5-1	TRBJ1-6	TGCGCCAGCAGCTTGTTCTCCGGACAGGGGCATTCACCCCTCCACTTT	CASSLFSGQGHSPLHF
NA	TRBD2	TRBV9	TRBJ2-7	TGTGCCAGCAGCCCCAGCGGGGTTCTCTACGAGCAGTACTTC	CASSPSGVLYEQYF
once	TRBD1	TRBV27	TRBJ1-6	TGTGCCAGCACTGACAGGGTGAATTCACCCCTCCACTTT	CASTDRVNSPLHF
NA	NA	TRBV14	TRBJ2-5	TGTGCCAGCAGCCAAGGAGGAAAGACCCAGTACTTC	CASSQGGKTQYF
NA	TRBD1	TRBV12-3/TRBV12-4	TRBJ1-2	TGTGCCAGCAGTCCGCAGGGGGGAGGTGGCTACACCTTC	CASSPQGGGGYTF
NA	NA	TRBV30	TRBJ1-2	TGTGCCTGGAGTCCTACAGGCCTCTATGGCTACACCTTC	CAWSPTGLYGYTF
NA	TRBD1	TRBV19	TRBJ1-1	TGTGCCAGTAGTATGGCCCGACAGGGAACGGCTGAAGCTTTCTTT	CASSMARQGTAEAFF
NA	NA	TRBV19	TRBJ2-2	TGTGCCAGTACAGTTTTGCGAGGGGGGGCCGGGGAGCTGTTTTTT	CASTVLRGGAGELFF
NA	TRBD1	TRBV6-2/TRBV6-3	TRBJ2-7	TGTGCCAGCAGTGTGACAGGGGGCTCCTACGAGCAGTACTTC	CASSVTGGSYEQYF
NA	NA	TRBV7-2	TRBJ1-2	TGTGCCAGCAGCTTACCGCAGGGGAGTAACTATGGCTACACCTTC	CASSLPQGSNYGYTF
once	NA	TRBV7-2	TRBJ1-5	TGTGCCAGCAGCTTAGTACTGGCGGGGAATCAGCCCCAGCATTTT	CASSLVLAGNQPQHF
NA	NA	TRBV5-6	TRBJ1-2	TGTGCCAGCAGCTTGGTTGACAGAGCTAACTATGGCTACACCTTC	CASSLVDRANYGYTF
NA	TRBD1	TRBV9	TRBJ1-2	TGTGCCAGCAGCGAGATGAGGACAGGGGGCGACTACACCTTC	CASSEMRTGGDYTF